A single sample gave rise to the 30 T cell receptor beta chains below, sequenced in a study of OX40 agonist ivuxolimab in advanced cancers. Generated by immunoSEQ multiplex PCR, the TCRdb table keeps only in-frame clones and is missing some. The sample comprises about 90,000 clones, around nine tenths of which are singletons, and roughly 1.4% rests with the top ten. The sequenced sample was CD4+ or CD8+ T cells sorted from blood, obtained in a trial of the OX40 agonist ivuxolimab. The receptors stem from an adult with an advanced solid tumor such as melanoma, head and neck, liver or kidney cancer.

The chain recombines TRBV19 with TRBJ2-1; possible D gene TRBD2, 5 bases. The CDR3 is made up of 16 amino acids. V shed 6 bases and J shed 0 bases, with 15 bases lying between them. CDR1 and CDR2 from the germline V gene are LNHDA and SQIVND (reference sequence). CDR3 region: CASSRSGMSSYNEQFF. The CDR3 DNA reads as TGTGCCAGTAGCCGTTCCGGGATGAGCTCCTACAATGAGCAGTTCTTC.

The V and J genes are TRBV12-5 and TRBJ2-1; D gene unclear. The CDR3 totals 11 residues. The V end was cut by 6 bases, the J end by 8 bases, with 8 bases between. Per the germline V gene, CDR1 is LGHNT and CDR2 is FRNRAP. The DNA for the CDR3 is TGTGCTAGTGGCTTCATTGATGAGCAGTTCTTC. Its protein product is CASGFIDEQFF.

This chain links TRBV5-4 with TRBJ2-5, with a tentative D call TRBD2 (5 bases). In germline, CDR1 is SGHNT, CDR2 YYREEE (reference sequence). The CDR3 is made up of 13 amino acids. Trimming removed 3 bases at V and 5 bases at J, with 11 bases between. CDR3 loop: CASSSSGRETQYF. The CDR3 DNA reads TGTGCCAGCAGCTCCTCGGGAAGGGAGACCCAGTACTTC.

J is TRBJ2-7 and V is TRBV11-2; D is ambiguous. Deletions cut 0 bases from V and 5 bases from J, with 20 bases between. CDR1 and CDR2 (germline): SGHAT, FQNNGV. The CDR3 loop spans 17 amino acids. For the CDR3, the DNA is TGTGCCAGCAGCTTAGATATTCGGACGGAACCTGATGACGAGCAGTACTTC. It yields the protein CASSLDIRTEPDDEQYF.

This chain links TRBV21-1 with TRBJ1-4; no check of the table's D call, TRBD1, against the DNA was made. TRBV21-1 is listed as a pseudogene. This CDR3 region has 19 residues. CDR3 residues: CASSAPGQGELATNEKLFF. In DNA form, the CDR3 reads TGTGCCAGCAGCGCTCCGGGACAGGGGGAACTTGCAACTAATGAAAAACTGTTTTTT.

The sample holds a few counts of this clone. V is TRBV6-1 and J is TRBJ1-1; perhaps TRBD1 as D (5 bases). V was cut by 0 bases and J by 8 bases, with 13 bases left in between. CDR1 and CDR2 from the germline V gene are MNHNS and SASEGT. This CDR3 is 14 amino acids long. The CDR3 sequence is CASSEAPQAREAFF. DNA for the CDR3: TGTGCCAGCAGTGAAGCCCCACAGGCTCGGGAAGCTTTCTTT.

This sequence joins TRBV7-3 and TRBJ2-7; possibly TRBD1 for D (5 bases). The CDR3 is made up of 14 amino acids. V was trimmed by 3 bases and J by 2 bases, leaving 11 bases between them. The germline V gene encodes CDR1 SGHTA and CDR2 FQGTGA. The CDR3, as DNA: TGTGCCAGCAGCTTTAAAACAGGTCCCTACGAGCAGTACTTC. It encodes CASSFKTGPYEQYF.

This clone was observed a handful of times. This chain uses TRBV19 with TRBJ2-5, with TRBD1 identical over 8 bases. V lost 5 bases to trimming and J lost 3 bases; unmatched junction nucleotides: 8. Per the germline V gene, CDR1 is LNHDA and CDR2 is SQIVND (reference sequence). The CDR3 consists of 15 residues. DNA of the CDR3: TGTGCCAGTAGTCGATTAACGACAGGGGAAGAGACCCAGTACTTC. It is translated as CASSRLTTGEETQYF.

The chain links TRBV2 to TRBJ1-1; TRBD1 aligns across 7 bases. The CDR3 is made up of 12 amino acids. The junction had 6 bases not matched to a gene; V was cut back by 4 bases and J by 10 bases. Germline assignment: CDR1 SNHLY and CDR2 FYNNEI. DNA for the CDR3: TGTGCCAGCAGTGGACAGGGAGGGTCAGCTTTCTTT. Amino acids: CASSGQGGSAFF.

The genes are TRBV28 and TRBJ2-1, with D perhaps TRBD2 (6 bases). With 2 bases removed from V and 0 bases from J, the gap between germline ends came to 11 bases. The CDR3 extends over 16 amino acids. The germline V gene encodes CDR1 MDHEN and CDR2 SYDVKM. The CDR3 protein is CASSLGDGSSYNEQFF. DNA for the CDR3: TGTGCCAGCAGTTTAGGGGACGGGAGCTCCTACAATGAGCAGTTCTTC.

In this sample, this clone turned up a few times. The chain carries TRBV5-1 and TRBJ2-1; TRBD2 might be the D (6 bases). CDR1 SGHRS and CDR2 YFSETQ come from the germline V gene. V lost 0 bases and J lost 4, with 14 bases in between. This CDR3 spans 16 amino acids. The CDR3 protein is CASSLGAGSQYNEQFF. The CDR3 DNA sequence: TGCGCCAGCAGCTTGGGGGCGGGGAGTCAATACAATGAGCAGTTCTTC.

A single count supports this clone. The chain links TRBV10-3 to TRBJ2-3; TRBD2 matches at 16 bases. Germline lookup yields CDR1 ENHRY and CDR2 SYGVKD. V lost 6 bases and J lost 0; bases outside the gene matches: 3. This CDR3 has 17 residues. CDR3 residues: CAIRGTSGGVSTDTQYF. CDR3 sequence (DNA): TGTGCCATCAGAGGGACTAGCGGGGGGGTTAGCACAGATACGCAGTATTTT.

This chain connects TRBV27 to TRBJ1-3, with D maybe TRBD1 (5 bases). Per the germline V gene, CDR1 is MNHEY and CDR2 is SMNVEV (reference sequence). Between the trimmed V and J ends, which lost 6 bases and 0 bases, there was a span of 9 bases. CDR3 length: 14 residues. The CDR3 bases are TGTGCCAGCAGGAAGGGGAGCTCTGGAAACACCATATATTTT. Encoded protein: CASRKGSSGNTIYF.

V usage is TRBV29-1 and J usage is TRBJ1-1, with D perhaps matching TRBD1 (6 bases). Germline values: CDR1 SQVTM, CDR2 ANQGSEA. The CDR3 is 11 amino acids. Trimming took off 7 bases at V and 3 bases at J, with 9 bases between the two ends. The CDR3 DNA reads TGCAGCGCGAACAGGGACACTGAAGCTTTCTTT. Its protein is CSANRDTEAFF.

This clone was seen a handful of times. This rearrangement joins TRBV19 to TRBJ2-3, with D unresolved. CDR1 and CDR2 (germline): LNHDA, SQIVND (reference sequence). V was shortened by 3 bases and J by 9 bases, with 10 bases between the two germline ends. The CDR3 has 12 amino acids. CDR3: CASSMSAPTQYF. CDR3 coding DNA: TGTGCCAGTAGTATGAGTGCCCCAACGCAGTATTTT.

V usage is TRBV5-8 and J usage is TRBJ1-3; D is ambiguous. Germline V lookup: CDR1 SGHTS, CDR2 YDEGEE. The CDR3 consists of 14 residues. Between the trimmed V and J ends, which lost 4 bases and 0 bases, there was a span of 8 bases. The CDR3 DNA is TGTGCCAGCAGCATCTCAAACTCTGGAAACACCATATATTTT. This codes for CASSISNSGNTIYF.

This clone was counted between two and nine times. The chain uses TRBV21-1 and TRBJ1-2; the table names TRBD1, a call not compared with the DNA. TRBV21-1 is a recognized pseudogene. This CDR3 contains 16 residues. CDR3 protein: CARGTKDRGYRGGYTF. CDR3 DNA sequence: TGTGCCAGGGGGACCAAGGACAGGGGTTATCGAGGTGGCTACACCTTC.

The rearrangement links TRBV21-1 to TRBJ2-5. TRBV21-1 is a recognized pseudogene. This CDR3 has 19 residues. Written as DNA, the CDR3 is TGTGCCAGCAGCAAAGGAGGGCAGGGACCTTCCTTGTACCAAGAGACCCAGTACTTC. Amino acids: CASSKGGQGPSLYQETQYF.

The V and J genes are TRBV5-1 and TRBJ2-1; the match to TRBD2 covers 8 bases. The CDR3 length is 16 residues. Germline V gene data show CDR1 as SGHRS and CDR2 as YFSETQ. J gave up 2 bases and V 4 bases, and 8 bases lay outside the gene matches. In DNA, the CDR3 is TGCGCCAGCAGCCCCTCTTTAGCGGGACCCTACAATGAGCAGTTCTTC. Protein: CASSPSLAGPYNEQFF.

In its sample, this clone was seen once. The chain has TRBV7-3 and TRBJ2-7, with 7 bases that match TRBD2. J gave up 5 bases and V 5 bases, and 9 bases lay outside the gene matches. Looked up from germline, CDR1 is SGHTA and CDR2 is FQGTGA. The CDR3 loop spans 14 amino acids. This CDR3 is CASSPSGGRNEQYF. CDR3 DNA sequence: TGTGCCAGCAGCCCCTCGGGGGGAAGGAACGAGCAGTACTTC.

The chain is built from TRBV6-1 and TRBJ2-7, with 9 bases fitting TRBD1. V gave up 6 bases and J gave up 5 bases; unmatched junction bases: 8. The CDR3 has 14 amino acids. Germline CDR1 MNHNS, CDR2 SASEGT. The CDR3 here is CASRTTGGLNEQYF. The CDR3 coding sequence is TGTGCCAGCAGAACTACAGGGGGCTTAAACGAGCAGTACTTC.

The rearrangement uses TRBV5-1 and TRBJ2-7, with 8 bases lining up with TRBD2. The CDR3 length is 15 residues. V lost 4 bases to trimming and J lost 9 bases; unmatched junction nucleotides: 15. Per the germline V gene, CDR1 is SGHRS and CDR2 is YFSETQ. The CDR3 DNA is TGCGCCAGCAGCCCAACTAGCGGACTTATTGGGGGGCAGTACTTC. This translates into CASSPTSGLIGGQYF.

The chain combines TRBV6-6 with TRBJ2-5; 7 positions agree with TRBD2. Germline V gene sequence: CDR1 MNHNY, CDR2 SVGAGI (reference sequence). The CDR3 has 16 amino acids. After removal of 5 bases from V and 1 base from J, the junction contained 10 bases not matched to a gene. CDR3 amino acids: CASSQSQGGAQETQYF. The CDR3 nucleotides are TGTGCCAGCAGTCAGTCCCAGGGAGGGGCCCAAGAGACCCAGTACTTC.

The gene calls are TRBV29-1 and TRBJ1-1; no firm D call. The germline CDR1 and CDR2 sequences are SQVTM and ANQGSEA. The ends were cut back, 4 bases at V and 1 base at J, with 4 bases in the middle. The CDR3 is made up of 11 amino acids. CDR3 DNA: TGCAGCGTTGCCCGGAACACTGAAGCTTTCTTT. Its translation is CSVARNTEAFF.

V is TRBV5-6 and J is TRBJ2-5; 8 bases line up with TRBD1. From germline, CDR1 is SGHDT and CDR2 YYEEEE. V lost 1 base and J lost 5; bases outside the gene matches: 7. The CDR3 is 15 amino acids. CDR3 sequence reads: CASSLFGQGGETQYF. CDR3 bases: TGTGCCAGCAGCTTGTTTGGACAGGGTGGGGAGACCCAGTACTTC.

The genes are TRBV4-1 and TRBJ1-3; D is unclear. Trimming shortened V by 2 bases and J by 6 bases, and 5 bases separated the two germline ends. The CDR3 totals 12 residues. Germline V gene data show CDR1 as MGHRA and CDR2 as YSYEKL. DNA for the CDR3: TGCGCCAGCAGCCAAAATGAAAACACCATATATTTT. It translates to CASSQNENTIYF.

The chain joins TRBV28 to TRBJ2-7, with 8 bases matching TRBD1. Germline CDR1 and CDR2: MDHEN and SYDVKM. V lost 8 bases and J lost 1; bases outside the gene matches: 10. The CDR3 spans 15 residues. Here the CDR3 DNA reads TGTGCCAGCGGGCAGGGGGCTTCCGGGTCCTACGAGCAGTACTTC. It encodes CASGQGASGSYEQYF.

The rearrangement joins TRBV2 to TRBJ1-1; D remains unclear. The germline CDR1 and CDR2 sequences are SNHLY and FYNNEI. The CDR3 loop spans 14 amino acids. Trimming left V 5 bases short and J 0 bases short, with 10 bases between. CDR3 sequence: CASSYSLLNTEAFF. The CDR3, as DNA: TGTGCCAGCAGTTACAGTCTATTGAACACTGAAGCTTTCTTT.

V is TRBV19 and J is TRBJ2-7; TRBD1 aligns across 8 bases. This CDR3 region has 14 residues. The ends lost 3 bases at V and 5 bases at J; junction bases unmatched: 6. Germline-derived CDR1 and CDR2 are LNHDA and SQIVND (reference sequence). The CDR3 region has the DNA TGTGCCAGTAGTATTCAGGGGGCGGAGGACGAGCAGTACTTC. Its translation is CASSIQGAEDEQYF.

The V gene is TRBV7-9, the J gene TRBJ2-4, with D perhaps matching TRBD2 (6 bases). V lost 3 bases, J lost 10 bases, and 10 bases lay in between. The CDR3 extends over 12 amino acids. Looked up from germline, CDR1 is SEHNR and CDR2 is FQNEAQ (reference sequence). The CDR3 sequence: CASSLRGEIQYF. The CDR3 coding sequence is TGTGCCAGCAGCTTGCGCGGGGAAATTCAGTACTTC.